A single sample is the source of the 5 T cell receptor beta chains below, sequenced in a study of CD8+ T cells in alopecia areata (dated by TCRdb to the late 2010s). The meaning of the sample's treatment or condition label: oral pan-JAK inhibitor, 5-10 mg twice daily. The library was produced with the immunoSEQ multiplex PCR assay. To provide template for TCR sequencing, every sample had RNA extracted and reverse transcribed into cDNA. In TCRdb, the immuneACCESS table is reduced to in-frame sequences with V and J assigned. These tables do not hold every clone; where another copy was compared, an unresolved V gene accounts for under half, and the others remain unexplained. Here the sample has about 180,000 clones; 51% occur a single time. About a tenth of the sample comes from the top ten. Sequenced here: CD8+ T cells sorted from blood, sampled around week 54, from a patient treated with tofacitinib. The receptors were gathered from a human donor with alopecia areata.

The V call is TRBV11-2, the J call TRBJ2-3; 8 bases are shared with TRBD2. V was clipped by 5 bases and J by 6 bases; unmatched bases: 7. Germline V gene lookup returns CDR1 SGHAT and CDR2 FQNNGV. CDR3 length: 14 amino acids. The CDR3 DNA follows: TGTGCCAGCAGCCATCGGGGGGGTTGGGATACGCAGTATTTT. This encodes CASSHRGGWDTQYF.

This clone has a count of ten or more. The CDR3 region has the DNA TGTGCCAGCAGTGACCGGGGGGGCCACAATGAGCAGTTCTTC. Amino acid sequence: CASSDRGGHNEQFF. The rearrangement uses TRBV6-4 and TRBJ2-1; 8 nucleotides line up with TRBD2. The CDR3 has 14 amino acids. J was trimmed by 5 bases and V by 2 bases; bases with no gene match: 2. CDR1 is MRHNA and CDR2 is SNTAGT in the germline V gene.

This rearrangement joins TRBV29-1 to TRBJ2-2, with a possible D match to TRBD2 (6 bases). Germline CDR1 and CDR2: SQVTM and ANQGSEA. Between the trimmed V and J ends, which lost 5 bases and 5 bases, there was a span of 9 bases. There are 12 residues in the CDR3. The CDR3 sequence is CSVREATGELFF. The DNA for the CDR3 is TGCAGCGTTAGGGAGGCGACCGGGGAGCTGTTTTTT.

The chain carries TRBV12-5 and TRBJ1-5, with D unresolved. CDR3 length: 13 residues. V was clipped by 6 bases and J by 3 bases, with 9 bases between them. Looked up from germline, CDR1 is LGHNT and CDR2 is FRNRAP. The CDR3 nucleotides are TGTGCTAGTGGCCTACAGATCAATCAGCCCCAGCATTTT. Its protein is CASGLQINQPQHF.

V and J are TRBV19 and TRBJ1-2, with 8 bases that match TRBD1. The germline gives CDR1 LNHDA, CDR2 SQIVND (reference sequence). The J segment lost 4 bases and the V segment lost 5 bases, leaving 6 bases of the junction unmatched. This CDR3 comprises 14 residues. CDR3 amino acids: CASSAGQGTYGYTF. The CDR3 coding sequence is TGTGCCAGTAGTGCAGGACAGGGAACCTATGGCTACACCTTC.